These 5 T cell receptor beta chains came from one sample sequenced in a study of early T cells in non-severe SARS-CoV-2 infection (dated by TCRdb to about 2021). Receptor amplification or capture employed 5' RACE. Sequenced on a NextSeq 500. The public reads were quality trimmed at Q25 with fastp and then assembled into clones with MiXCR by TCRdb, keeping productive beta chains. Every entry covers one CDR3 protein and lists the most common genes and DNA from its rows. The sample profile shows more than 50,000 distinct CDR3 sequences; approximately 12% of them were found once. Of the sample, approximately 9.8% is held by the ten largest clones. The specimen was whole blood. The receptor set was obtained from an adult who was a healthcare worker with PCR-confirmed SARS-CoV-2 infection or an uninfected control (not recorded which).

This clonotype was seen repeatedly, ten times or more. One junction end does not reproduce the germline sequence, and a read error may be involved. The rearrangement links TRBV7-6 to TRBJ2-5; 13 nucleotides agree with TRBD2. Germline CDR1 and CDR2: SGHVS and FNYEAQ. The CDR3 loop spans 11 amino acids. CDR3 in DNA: TGTGCCAGCAGCTCGGGACTAGCGGGACACTTC. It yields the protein CASSSGLAGHF.

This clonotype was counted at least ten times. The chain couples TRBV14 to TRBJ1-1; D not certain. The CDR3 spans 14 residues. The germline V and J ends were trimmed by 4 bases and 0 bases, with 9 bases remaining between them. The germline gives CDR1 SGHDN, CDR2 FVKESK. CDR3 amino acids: CASSRSGMNTEAFF. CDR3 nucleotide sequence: TGTGCCAGCAGCCGCTCAGGCATGAACACTGAAGCTTTCTTT. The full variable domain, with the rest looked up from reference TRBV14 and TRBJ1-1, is EAGVTQFPSHSVIEKGQTVTLRCDPISGHDNLYWYRRVMGKEIKFLLHFVKESKQDESGMPNNRFLAERTGGTYSTLKVQPAELEDSGVYFCASSRSGMNTEAFFGQGTRLTVV.

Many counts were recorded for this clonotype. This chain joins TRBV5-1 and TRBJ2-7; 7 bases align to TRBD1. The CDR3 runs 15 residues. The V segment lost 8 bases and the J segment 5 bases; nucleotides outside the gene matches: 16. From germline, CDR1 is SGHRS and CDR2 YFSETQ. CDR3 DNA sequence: TGCGCCAGGACGAAACTAGGGGACAGTCAGGACGAGCAGTACTTC. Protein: CARTKLGDSQDEQYF.

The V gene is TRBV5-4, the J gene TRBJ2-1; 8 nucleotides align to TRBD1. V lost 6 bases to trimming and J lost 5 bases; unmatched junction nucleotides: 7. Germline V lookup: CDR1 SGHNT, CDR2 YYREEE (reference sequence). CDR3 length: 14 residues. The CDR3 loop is CASTWTGLHNEQFF. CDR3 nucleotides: TGTGCCAGCACCTGGACAGGGCTCCACAATGAGCAGTTCTTC.

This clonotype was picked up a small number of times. CDR3 amino acids: CASSLGAGGSPLHF. DNA for the CDR3: TGTGCCAGCAGCTTAGGGGCAGGGGGCTCACCCCTCCACTTT. The rearrangement links TRBV13 to TRBJ1-6; 8 nucleotides line up with TRBD1. The CDR3 length is 14 residues. From germline, CDR1 is PRHDT and CDR2 FYEKMQ (reference sequence). Trimming cost V 0 bases and J 10 bases; bases outside gene matches: 2.